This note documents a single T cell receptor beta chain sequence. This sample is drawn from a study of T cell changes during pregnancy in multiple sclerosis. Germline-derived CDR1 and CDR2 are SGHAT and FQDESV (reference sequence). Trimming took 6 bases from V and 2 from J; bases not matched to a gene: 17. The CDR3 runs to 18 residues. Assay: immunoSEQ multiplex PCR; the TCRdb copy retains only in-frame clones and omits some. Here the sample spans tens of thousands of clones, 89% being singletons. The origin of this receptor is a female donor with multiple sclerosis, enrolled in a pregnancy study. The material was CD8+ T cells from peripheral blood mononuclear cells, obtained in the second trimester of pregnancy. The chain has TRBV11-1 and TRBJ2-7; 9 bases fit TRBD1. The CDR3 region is CASRSAGTGTFRPYEQYF. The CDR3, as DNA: TGTGCCAGCAGATCGGCGGGGACAGGGACGTTCAGGCCCTACGAGCAGTACTTC.